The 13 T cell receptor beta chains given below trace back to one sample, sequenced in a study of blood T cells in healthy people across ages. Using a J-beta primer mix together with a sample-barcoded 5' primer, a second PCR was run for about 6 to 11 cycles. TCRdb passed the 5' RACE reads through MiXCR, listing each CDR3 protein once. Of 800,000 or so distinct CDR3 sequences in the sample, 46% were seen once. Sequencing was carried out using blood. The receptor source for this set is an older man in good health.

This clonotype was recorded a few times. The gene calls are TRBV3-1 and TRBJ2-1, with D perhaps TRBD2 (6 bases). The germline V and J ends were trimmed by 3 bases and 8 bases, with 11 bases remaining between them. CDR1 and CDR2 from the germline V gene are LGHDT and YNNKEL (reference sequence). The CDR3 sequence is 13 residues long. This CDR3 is CASSHRRRDEQFF. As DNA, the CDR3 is TGTGCCAGCAGCCACCGAAGGAGGGATGAGCAGTTCTTC.

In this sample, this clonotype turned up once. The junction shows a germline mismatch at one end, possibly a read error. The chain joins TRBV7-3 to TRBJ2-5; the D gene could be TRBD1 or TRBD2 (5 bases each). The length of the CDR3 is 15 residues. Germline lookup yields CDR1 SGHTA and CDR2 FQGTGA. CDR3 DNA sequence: TGTGCCAGCAGCCTAACGCCGGGGCCGCAAGAGACCCAGTACTTC. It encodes CASSLTPGPQETQYF.

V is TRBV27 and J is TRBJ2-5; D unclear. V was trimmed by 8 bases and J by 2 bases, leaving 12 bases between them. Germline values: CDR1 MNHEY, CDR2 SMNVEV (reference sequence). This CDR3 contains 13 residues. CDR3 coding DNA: TGTGCCAGCCGTGGGGTCCCACAAGAGACCCAGTACTTC. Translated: CASRGVPQETQYF.

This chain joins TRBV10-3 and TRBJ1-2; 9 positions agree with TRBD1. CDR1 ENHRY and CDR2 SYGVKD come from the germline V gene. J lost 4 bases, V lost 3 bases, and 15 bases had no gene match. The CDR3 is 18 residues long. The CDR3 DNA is TGTGCCATCAGTGAAAGAGTTACAGGGGGCGAGGGGAGCTATGGCTACACCTTC. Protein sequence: CAISERVTGGEGSYGYTF.

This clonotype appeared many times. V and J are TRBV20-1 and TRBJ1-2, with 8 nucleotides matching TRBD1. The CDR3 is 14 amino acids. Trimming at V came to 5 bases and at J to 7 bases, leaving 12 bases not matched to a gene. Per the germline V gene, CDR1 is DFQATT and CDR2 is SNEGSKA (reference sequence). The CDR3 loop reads CSAAQTGVLGGYTF. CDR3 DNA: TGCAGTGCTGCACAGACAGGGGTTCTCGGTGGCTACACCTTC.

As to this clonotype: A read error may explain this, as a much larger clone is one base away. The CDR3 nucleotides read TGTGCCCGCAGCCCGCCGGTCAGGGCTGGGGCCAACGTCCTGACTTTC. Translated, it gives CARSPPVRAGANVLTF. J is TRBJ2-6 and V is TRBV5-5; D possibly corresponds to TRBD1 (5 bases). The CDR3 length is 16 residues. Germline V gene sequence: CDR1 SGHKS, CDR2 YYEKEE (reference sequence).

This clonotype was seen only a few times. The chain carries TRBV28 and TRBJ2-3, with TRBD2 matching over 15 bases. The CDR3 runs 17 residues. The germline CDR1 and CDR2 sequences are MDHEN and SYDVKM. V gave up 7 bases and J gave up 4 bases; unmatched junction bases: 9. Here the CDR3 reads CASIPPGLAGGSDTQYF. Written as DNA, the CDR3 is TGTGCCAGCATACCCCCCGGACTAGCGGGAGGGTCAGATACGCAGTATTTT.

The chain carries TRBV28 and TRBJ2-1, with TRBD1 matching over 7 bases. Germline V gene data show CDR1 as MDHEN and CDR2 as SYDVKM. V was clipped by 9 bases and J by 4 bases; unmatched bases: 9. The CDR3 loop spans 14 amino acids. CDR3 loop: CASWGQTLYNEQFF. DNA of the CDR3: TGTGCCAGTTGGGGACAGACACTATACAATGAGCAGTTCTTC.

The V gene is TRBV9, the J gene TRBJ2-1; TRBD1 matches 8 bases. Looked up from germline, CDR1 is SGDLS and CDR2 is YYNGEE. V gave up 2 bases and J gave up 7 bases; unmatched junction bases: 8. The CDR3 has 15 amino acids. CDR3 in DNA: TGTGCCAGCAGCGTTGGGCAGGGGGCGGGTAATGAGCAGTTCTTC. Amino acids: CASSVGQGAGNEQFF.

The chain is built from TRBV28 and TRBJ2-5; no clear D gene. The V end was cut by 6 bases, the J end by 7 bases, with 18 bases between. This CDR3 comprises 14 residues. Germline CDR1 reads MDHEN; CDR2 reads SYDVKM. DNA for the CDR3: TGTGCCAGCAGCACAGCTAACCAATGGGGGACCCAGTACTTC. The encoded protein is CASSTANQWGTQYF.

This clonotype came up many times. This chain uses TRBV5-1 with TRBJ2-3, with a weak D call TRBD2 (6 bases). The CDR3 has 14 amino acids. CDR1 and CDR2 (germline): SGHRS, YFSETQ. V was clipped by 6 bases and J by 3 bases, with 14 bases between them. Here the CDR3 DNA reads TGCGCCAGCACCGCTGGAGGGTCAACAGATACGCAGTATTTT. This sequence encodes CASTAGGSTDTQYF.

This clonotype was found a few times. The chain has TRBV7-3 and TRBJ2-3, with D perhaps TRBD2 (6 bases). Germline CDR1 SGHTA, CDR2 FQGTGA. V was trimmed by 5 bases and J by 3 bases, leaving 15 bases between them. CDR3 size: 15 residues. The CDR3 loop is CASSGGTPATDTQYF. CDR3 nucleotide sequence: TGTGCCAGCAGCGGCGGGACCCCCGCAACAGATACGCAGTATTTT.

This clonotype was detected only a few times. CDR3 sequence reads: CASSLSRKETQYF. In nucleotides, the CDR3 is TGTGCCAGCAGCTTAAGTCGGAAAGAGACCCAGTACTTC. The chain joins TRBV7-2 to TRBJ2-5; no firm D call. Germline V CDR1 and CDR2: SGHTA, FQGNSA. There are 13 residues in the CDR3. Trimming took off 2 bases at V and 3 bases at J, with 7 bases between the two ends.